The 22 T cell receptor beta chains listed next were all sequenced from one sample in a study of identical twins. One entry per CDR3 protein, called by TCRdb with MiXCR from the 5' RACE reads. The profile covers 300,000 to 400,000 distinct CDR3 sequences, with 9% to 15% appearing a single time and 7.2% taken by the ten largest. These data were also reused for a study on yellow fever vaccine responses in identical twins.

Sequencing input: CD8+ T cells sorted from blood. Receptor source: a woman under 30 in good health.

This clonotype was found a few times. This rearrangement joins TRBV24-1 to TRBJ2-2; D is undetermined. This CDR3 is 13 amino acids long. V was cut by 0 bases and J by 7 bases, with 5 bases left in between. Germline lookup yields CDR1 KGHDR and CDR2 SFDVKD. The CDR3 region has the DNA TGTGCCACCAGTGATTTGGGTTTCGGGGAGCTGTTTTTT. It specifies CATSDLGFGELFF.

The chain recombines TRBV18 with TRBJ2-5, with 9 nucleotides matching TRBD1. In germline, CDR1 is KGHSH, CDR2 LQKENI. The CDR3 has 17 residues. Trimming removed 0 bases from V and 2 bases from J; junction bases left unmatched: 7. In nucleotides, the CDR3 is TGTGCCAGCTCACCACCTCCGGGACAGGGTGGACAAGAGACCCAGTACTTC. Its protein is CASSPPPGQGGQETQYF.

This clonotype was counted only a few times. J is TRBJ2-2 and V is TRBV3-1; 7 bases map to TRBD1. V was clipped by 4 bases and J by 7 bases; unmatched bases: 3. The CDR3 is 13 residues long. Germline V gives CDR1 LGHDT, CDR2 YNNKEL (reference sequence). The CDR3 DNA is TGTGCCAGCAGCCCGACAGGGTTCGGGGAGCTGTTTTTT. It yields the protein CASSPTGFGELFF.

The sample holds a few counts of this clonotype. The gene calls are TRBV4-1 and TRBJ1-5; possibly TRBD1 for D (6 bases). CDR1 MGHRA and CDR2 YSYEKL come from the germline V gene. Trimming took 1 base from V and 6 from J, leaving 13 bases between them. This CDR3 is 15 amino acids long. This chain's CDR3 is CASSQVSGAAQPQHF. The DNA for the CDR3 is TGCGCCAGCAGCCAAGTTTCAGGGGCGGCTCAGCCCCAGCATTTT.

Only a few counts were recorded for this clonotype. The V and J genes are TRBV11-2 and TRBJ2-1; 16 bases align to TRBD2. CDR1 is SGHAT, CDR2 FQNNGV, per germline. The junction had 10 bases not matched to a gene; V was cut back by 7 bases and J by 4 bases. The CDR3 covers 18 residues. CDR3 sequence: CASTRGTSGRARYNEQFF. The CDR3 nucleotides are TGTGCCAGCACCCGAGGGACTAGCGGGAGGGCAAGATACAATGAGCAGTTCTTC.

This clonotype was recorded a few times. The chain is built from TRBV6-2 or TRBV6-3 and TRBJ1-2; no clear D gene. This CDR3 is built from 13 residues. Germline assignment: CDR1 MNHEY and CDR2 SVGEGT. V gave up 1 base and J gave up 8 bases, with 11 bases separating them. The CDR3 sequence is CASSYFRSGGYTF. CDR3 coding DNA: TGTGCCAGCAGTTACTTTCGCTCCGGGGGCTACACCTTC.

This clonotype was observed a handful of times. The genes are TRBV12-3 or TRBV12-4 and TRBJ1-1, with D unresolved. V was shortened by 3 bases and J by 8 bases, with 10 bases between the two germline ends. This CDR3 region has 12 residues. In DNA, the CDR3 is TGTGCCAGCAGTTTTGCGGTTACCGAAGCTTTCTTT. It codes for CASSFAVTEAFF.

This clonotype was seen a handful of times. The chain couples TRBV6-5 to TRBJ2-7; D is undetermined. Deletions cut 0 bases from V and 2 bases from J, with 14 bases between. The length of the CDR3 is 16 residues. CDR1 is MNHEY, CDR2 SVGAGI, per germline. The CDR3, as DNA: TGTGCCAGCAGTTACTCAGGAGCCACGGCAGCCTACGAGCAGTACGTC. It encodes CASSYSGATAAYEQYV.

This clonotype was counted a few times. This chain links TRBV7-6 with TRBJ2-3, with D possibly being TRBD2 (6 bases). Trimming removed 5 bases at V and 5 bases at J, with 17 bases between. The length of the CDR3 is 15 residues. Germline V gene lookup returns CDR1 SGHVS and CDR2 FNYEAQ. The CDR3 loop is CASSPRVVAEDTQYF. CDR3 bases: TGTGCCAGCAGCCCGCGGGTGGTAGCGGAAGATACGCAGTATTTT.

The genes are TRBV6-2 or TRBV6-3 and TRBJ2-1; no definite D call. Trimming shortened V by 1 base and J by 3 bases, and 7 bases separated the two germline ends. The CDR3 runs to 14 residues. Germline values: CDR1 MNHEY, CDR2 SVGEGT. This CDR3 is CASSYWGHYNEQFF. For the CDR3, the DNA is TGTGCCAGCAGTTACTGGGGTCACTACAATGAGCAGTTCTTC.

This clonotype was seen many times. V gene TRBV12-3 or TRBV12-4 combines with J gene TRBJ2-1; no reliable D call. V was trimmed by 3 bases and J by 0 bases, leaving 6 bases between them. The CDR3 sequence is 14 residues long. The CDR3 DNA is TGTGCCAGCAGTTTGGGCCACTCCTACAATGAGCAGTTCTTC. It yields the protein CASSLGHSYNEQFF.

This clonotype was counted between two and nine times. J is TRBJ2-1 and V is TRBV20-1; D gene unclear. V lost 7 bases, J lost 0 bases, and 10 bases lay in between. In germline, CDR1 is DFQATT, CDR2 SNEGSKA (reference sequence). The CDR3 covers 13 residues. The CDR3 sequence is CSGVLSSYNEQFF. CDR3 DNA: TGCAGTGGAGTGCTTAGCTCCTACAATGAGCAGTTCTTC.

The V call is TRBV2, the J call TRBJ2-7; maybe TRBD1 (6 bases). Germline CDR1 and CDR2: SNHLY and FYNNEI. Trimming cost V 10 bases and J 2 bases, with 12 bases left between them. The CDR3 runs 12 residues. DNA for the CDR3: TGTGCCATATGGGACATGACCTACGAGCAGTACTTC. Translated: CAIWDMTYEQYF.

The V call is TRBV12-5, the J call TRBJ2-2; TRBD1 aligns across 8 bases. CDR1 is LGHNT and CDR2 is FRNRAP in the germline V gene. This CDR3 spans 16 amino acids. The V gene end was trimmed by 0 bases and the J gene end by 7 bases; junction bases not matched to a gene: 7. Here the CDR3 DNA reads TGTGCTAGTGGTTTGGTTCCAGGGGGCGAGGTCGGGGAGCTGTTTTTT. Protein sequence: CASGLVPGGEVGELFF.

This clonotype was counted only a few times. This sequence joins TRBV15 and TRBJ2-7; the D call may be TRBD1 or TRBD2 (5 bases each). The CDR3 is 15 amino acids. V was shortened by 1 base and J by 2 bases, with 12 bases between the two germline ends. Germline V gene sequence: CDR1 LNHNV, CDR2 YYDKDF (reference sequence). The CDR3 sequence: CATSRGRDGPYEQYV. The CDR3 coding sequence is TGTGCCACCAGCAGAGGCCGGGACGGACCCTACGAGCAGTACGTC.

This clonotype was observed a few times. The chain links TRBV9 to TRBJ2-5; the D is unclear. This CDR3 is built from 14 residues. The germline V gene encodes CDR1 SGDLS and CDR2 YYNGEE. Trimming shortened V by 0 bases and J by 0 bases, and 6 bases separated the two germline ends. The CDR3 sequence: CASSVDGNQETQYF. Written as DNA, the CDR3 is TGTGCCAGCAGCGTAGATGGGAACCAAGAGACCCAGTACTTC.

V and J are TRBV7-6 and TRBJ2-5; 7 nucleotides agree with TRBD1. Germline assignment: CDR1 SGHVS and CDR2 FNYEAQ. V trimming: 5 bases; J trimming: 5 bases; junction bases outside the gene matches: 11. The CDR3 contains 15 residues. The CDR3 nucleotides read TGTGCCAGCAGCCCGCAGACAGGGCATAGGGAGACCCAGTACTTC. Translating gives CASSPQTGHRETQYF. The whole variable domain, remainder taken from reference TRBV7-6 and TRBJ2-5, is GAGVSQSPRYKVTKRGQDVALRCDPISGHVSLYWYRQALGQGPEFLTYFNYEAQQDKSGLPNDRFSAERPEGSISTLTIQRTEQRDSAMYRCASSPQTGHRETQYFGPGTRLLVL.

This clonotype turned up a few times. The J gene is TRBJ2-3, the V gene TRBV28; unclear D gene. The CDR3 sequence is 14 residues long. V was shortened by 2 bases and J by 0 bases, with 6 bases between the two germline ends. Germline-derived CDR1 and CDR2 are MDHEN and SYDVKM. CDR3 amino acids: CASSLTQSTDTQYF. The CDR3 coding sequence is TGTGCCAGCAGTTTAACTCAGAGCACAGATACGCAGTATTTT.

The rearrangement uses TRBV27 and TRBJ2-3; D not resolved. Trimming took 2 bases from V and 6 from J, leaving 15 bases between them. Per the germline V gene, CDR1 is MNHEY and CDR2 is SMNVEV (reference sequence). The CDR3 sequence is 15 residues long. The DNA for the CDR3 is TGTGCCAGCAGTTTAAGGGTGGCCCTGGGGGATACGCAGTATTTT. Amino acids: CASSLRVALGDTQYF.

V is TRBV7-9 and J is TRBJ2-7; the D gene is possibly TRBD2 (6 bases). This CDR3 is 15 amino acids long. CDR1 and CDR2 (germline): SEHNR, FQNEAQ (reference sequence). The ends were cut back, 0 bases at V and 0 bases at J, with 9 bases in the middle. CDR3 residues: CASSLASGNSYEQYF. Here the CDR3 DNA reads TGTGCCAGCAGCTTAGCTAGCGGAAACTCCTACGAGCAGTACTTC.

In this sample, this clonotype turned up many times. The rearrangement uses TRBV4-1 and TRBJ2-7; 11 positions match TRBD2. V lost 3 bases to trimming and J lost 9 bases; unmatched junction nucleotides: 7. The CDR3 covers 14 residues. Germline CDR1 and CDR2: MGHRA and YSYEKL. CDR3 DNA: TGCGCCAGCAGCCATGATAGCGGGAGGGTGGGGCAGTACTTC. This translates into CASSHDSGRVGQYF.

The chain couples TRBV7-8 to TRBJ2-3, with D possibly called TRBD1 or TRBD2 (6 bases each). The CDR3 totals 15 residues. Trimming removed 3 bases at V and 0 bases at J, with 10 bases between. CDR1 is SGHVS and CDR2 is FQNEAQ in the germline V gene. The CDR3 spells CASSFRGTSTDTQYF. The DNA of the CDR3 is TGTGCCAGCAGCTTTAGGGGGACTAGCACAGATACGCAGTATTTT.